This TCR beta chain was sequenced during a study of T cell responses to AZD1222 COVID-19 vaccine. Study conclusions and caveats: Among those given AZD1222, only five to seven were seropositive at baseline.

V trimming: 4 bases; J trimming: 4 bases; junction bases outside the gene matches: 6. Germline lookup yields CDR1 SGHRS and CDR2 YFSETQ. This CDR3 is 15 amino acids long. The repertoire was sequenced with immunoSEQ multiplex PCR; TCRdb's copy has only in-frame clones and lacks some. Among 250,000 to 300,000 clones, 90% to 95% were seen once, and the ten largest hold around 0.57%. Second-dose intervals near 4 or 12 weeks were combined. Concerning this clone: As yet, its antigen is unknown.

The sequence came from an adult who received the AZD1222 COVID-19 vaccine. The source was peripheral blood, collected 28 days after the second AZD1222 dose. V gene TRBV5-1 combines with J gene TRBJ2-2; 8 nucleotides match TRBD1. CDR3 protein: CASSPWTGRTGELFF. Here the CDR3 DNA reads TGCGCCAGCAGCCCCTGGACAGGGCGCACCGGGGAGCTGTTTTTT.